Following are 23 T cell receptor beta chains from one sample sequenced in a study of cytomegalovirus exposure and HLA in healthy donors. The PCR had 60 Vbeta and 13 Jbeta primers. Assay: immunoSEQ multiplex PCR; the TCRdb copy retains only in-frame clones and omits some. The sample includes roughly 150,000 clones, approximately 79% of them seen just once. Sequences were obtained from PBMCs. These TCRs come from a woman in her 30s in good health and CMV-seronegative.

The chain links TRBV15 to TRBJ2-7; D is unclear. V was cut by 0 bases and J by 4 bases, with 16 bases left in between. Germline V gene lookup returns CDR1 LNHNV and CDR2 YYDKDF (reference sequence). The CDR3 consists of 16 residues. CDR3 nucleotide sequence: TGTGCCACCAGCAGAGATTTCAGCACCGGCGGATACGAGCAGTACTTC. It encodes CATSRDFSTGGYEQYF.

The rearrangement links TRBV4-2 to TRBJ1-1; weak D call: TRBD1 (5 bases). Per germline, CDR1 LGHNA and CDR2 YNFKEQ. V gave up 4 bases and J gave up 3 bases, with 9 bases separating them. There are 13 residues in the CDR3. The CDR3 here is CASSRTGDTEAFF. The CDR3 nucleotides read TGTGCCAGCAGCCGAACAGGAGACACTGAAGCTTTCTTT.

The chain employs TRBV29-1 and TRBJ1-1, with a possible D match to TRBD1 (5 bases). CDR3 length equals 12 residues. V lost 7 bases, J lost 0 bases, and 9 bases lay in between. Germline V gene data show CDR1 as SQVTM and CDR2 as ANQGSEA. In nucleotides, the CDR3 is TGCAGCGGCGGACATTTGAACACTGAAGCTTTCTTT. It translates to CSGGHLNTEAFF.

The rearrangement joins TRBV5-1 to TRBJ2-1; 13 bases are shared with TRBD2. Germline-derived CDR1 and CDR2 are SGHRS and YFSETQ. This CDR3 contains 17 residues. Unmatched junction bases numbered 13, after V lost 4 bases and J lost 9 bases. The CDR3, as DNA: TGCGCCAGCAGCCGCGGACTAGCGGGGGCAATGGACGGTGAGCAGTTCTTC. It yields the protein CASSRGLAGAMDGEQFF.

The chain links TRBV5-6 to TRBJ2-7; TRBD1 agrees at 7 bases. This CDR3 has 14 residues. In germline, CDR1 is SGHDT, CDR2 YYEEEE. Losses at the gene ends were 0 bases for V and 4 bases for J; bases not matched to a gene: 4. Here the CDR3 DNA reads TGTGCCAGCAGCTTGGGTGGGACAGCTTACGAGCAGTACTTC. Translated, it gives CASSLGGTAYEQYF.

V and J are TRBV6-5 and TRBJ1-4; TRBD1 aligns across 7 bases. V lost 6 bases, J lost 7 bases, and 8 bases stayed unmatched. The CDR3 runs 14 residues. Germline loops: CDR1 MNHEY, CDR2 SVGAGI. In nucleotides, the CDR3 is TGTGCCAGCAGACTCCGGACAGGCTCTGAAAAACTGTTTTTT. This encodes CASRLRTGSEKLFF.

The chain recombines TRBV9 with TRBJ1-2; TRBD1 aligns across 7 bases. Germline CDR1 reads SGDLS; CDR2 reads YYNGEE. The CDR3 contains 14 residues. The ends lost 3 bases at V and 4 bases at J; junction bases unmatched: 6. CDR3 sequence (DNA): TGTGCCAGCAGCGCATCGGGACAGCCCTATGGCTACACCTTC. Encoded protein: CASSASGQPYGYTF.

The chain employs TRBV5-6 and TRBJ1-2; D is perhaps TRBD1 (6 bases). The V gene's germline CDR1 is SGHDT and CDR2 YYEEEE. This CDR3 has 13 residues. Trimming took off 4 bases at V and 7 bases at J, with 14 bases between the two ends. CDR3 DNA: TGTGCCAGCAGCCTGGGGAACAGGGCTGGCTACACCTTC. Its protein product is CASSLGNRAGYTF.

The chain employs TRBV5-4 and TRBJ2-1; D is perhaps TRBD2 (6 bases). The CDR3 runs 14 residues. Germline CDR1 SGHNT, CDR2 YYREEE (reference sequence). V lost 0 bases and J lost 9, with 13 bases in between. The CDR3 sequence is CASSLGITSSEQFF. The CDR3 DNA follows: TGTGCCAGCAGCTTGGGGATTACTAGCAGTGAGCAGTTCTTC.

The chain links TRBV11-2 to TRBJ2-7; tentative D call: TRBD2 (6 bases). Trimming stripped 2 bases from V and 6 bases from J, with 11 bases between. This CDR3 spans 13 amino acids. Germline V gives CDR1 SGHAT, CDR2 FQNNGV. Here the CDR3 reads CASSLSWGGEQYF. CDR3 sequence (DNA): TGTGCCAGCAGCTTATCCTGGGGAGGCGAGCAGTACTTC.

The J gene is TRBJ1-5, the V gene TRBV18; D uncertain. V shed 3 bases and J shed 3 bases, with 6 bases lying between them. The germline V gene encodes CDR1 KGHSH and CDR2 LQKENI. The CDR3 has 13 amino acids. The CDR3 DNA sequence: TGTGCCAGCTCACCGGGCTACAATCAGCCCCAGCATTTT. Protein product: CASSPGYNQPQHF.

V and J are TRBV5-5 and TRBJ1-2, with 11 bases aligning to TRBD1. CDR3 length: 16 amino acids. Germline CDR1 SGHKS, CDR2 YYEKEE (reference sequence). Unmatched junction bases numbered 9, after V lost 0 bases and J lost 8 bases. The CDR3 is CASSLDGGQGAVGYTF. The CDR3 DNA sequence: TGTGCCAGCAGCTTGGATGGCGGACAGGGGGCTGTAGGCTACACCTTC. The complete variable domain, with remaining parts taken from reference TRBV5-5 and TRBJ1-2, reads DAGVTQSPTHLIKTRGQQVTLRCSPISGHKSVSWYQQVLGQGPQFIFQYYEKEERGRGNFPDRFSARQFPNYSSELNVNALLLGDSALYLCASSLDGGQGAVGYTFGSGTRLTVV.

This sequence joins TRBV19 and TRBJ1-2; 7 bases are a match to TRBD1. The germline gives CDR1 LNHDA, CDR2 SQIVND (reference sequence). The CDR3 extends over 13 amino acids. The junction had 8 bases not matched to a gene; V was cut back by 1 base and J by 12 bases. CDR3 amino acids: CASSIARGRSNTF. The CDR3 region has the DNA TGTGCCAGTAGTATAGCGAGGGGGCGAAGCAACACCTTC.

This chain uses TRBV11-3 with TRBJ2-7, with 9 bases identical to TRBD1. Germline V gene data show CDR1 as SGHNT and CDR2 as YENEEA. This CDR3 is 14 amino acids long. J lost 6 bases, V lost 5 bases, and 8 bases had no gene match. CDR3 protein: CASSPGQGTPEQYF. The CDR3 coding sequence is TGTGCCAGCAGCCCGGGACAGGGAACACCCGAGCAGTACTTC.

The chain carries TRBV5-1 and TRBJ1-1; 9 nucleotides align to TRBD1. CDR3 length equals 15 residues. V trimming: 3 bases; J trimming: 3 bases; junction bases outside the gene matches: 6. The V gene's germline CDR1 is SGHRS and CDR2 YFSETQ. The CDR3 DNA is TGCGCCAGCAGCTCCAGACAGGGGGTTGACACTGAAGCTTTCTTT. Its translation: CASSSRQGVDTEAFF.

The gene calls are TRBV5-6 and TRBJ2-3; D gene ambiguous. CDR3 length equals 13 residues. Germline CDR1 reads SGHDT; CDR2 reads YYEEEE. The V end lost 5 bases, the J end lost 2 bases, and 9 bases lay between the germline ends. CDR3 in amino acids: CASSSGDTDTQYF. CDR3 sequence (DNA): TGTGCCAGCAGTTCGGGTGACACAGATACGCAGTATTTT. The variable domain in full, completed from reference TRBV5-6 and TRBJ2-3, reads DAGVTQSPTHLIKTRGQQVTLRCSPKSGHDTVSWYQQALGQGPQFIFQYYEEEERQRGNFPDRFSGHQFPNYSSELNVNALLLGDSALYLCASSSGDTDTQYFGPGTRLTVL.

The V and J genes are TRBV5-6 and TRBJ2-7; TRBD1 matches 8 bases. The J segment lost 4 bases and the V segment lost 4 bases, leaving 13 bases of the junction unmatched. Germline V gene sequence: CDR1 SGHDT, CDR2 YYEEEE. This CDR3 is built from 16 residues. CDR3 region: CASSTTGQGNLYEQYF. The CDR3 DNA reads TGTGCCAGCAGCACCACTGGACAGGGAAATCTTTACGAGCAGTACTTC.

The chain recombines TRBV10-3 with TRBJ1-1; 10 bases align to TRBD1. Per the germline V gene, CDR1 is ENHRY and CDR2 is SYGVKD. CDR3 length equals 15 residues. Trimming at V came to 4 bases and at J to 1 base, leaving 3 bases not matched to a gene. CDR3 in DNA: TGTGCCATCAGTGGACAGGGGGCAAAGAACACTGAAGCTTTCTTT. Encoded protein: CAISGQGAKNTEAFF.

The chain joins TRBV28 to TRBJ2-5, with D unclear. CDR1 and CDR2 (germline): MDHEN, SYDVKM. The CDR3 is made up of 14 amino acids. Trimming took off 6 bases at V and 1 base at J, with 12 bases between the two ends. CDR3 sequence: CASSPGRIQETQYF. CDR3 in DNA: TGTGCCAGCAGCCCAGGCAGAATCCAAGAGACCCAGTACTTC.

The genes are TRBV28 and TRBJ1-2; D not certain. The CDR3 has 14 residues. V was pared by 5 bases and J by 2 bases, with 12 bases between. CDR1 and CDR2 (germline): MDHEN, SYDVKM. The CDR3 coding sequence is TGTGCCAGCAGTATCGGCGCGAGGAACTATGGCTACACCTTC. Translation gives CASSIGARNYGYTF.

The rearrangement joins TRBV2 to TRBJ1-3; D gene uncertain. The ends were cut back, 6 bases at V and 4 bases at J, with 10 bases in the middle. The CDR3 is made up of 13 amino acids. Germline CDR1 is SNHLY and CDR2 is FYNNEI. The CDR3 protein is CASRRADGNTIYF. For the CDR3, the DNA is TGTGCCAGCAGGCGGGCCGACGGAAACACCATATATTTT. Looking up the rest from reference TRBV2 and TRBJ1-3 gives the full variable domain: EPEVTQTPSHQVTQMGQEVILRCVPISNHLYFYWYRQILGQKVEFLVSFYNNEISEKSEIFDDQFSVERPDGSNFTLKIRSTKLEDSAMYFCASRRADGNTIYFGEGSWLTVV.

CDR3: CAWRGQGAYEQYF. CDR3 bases: TGTGCCTGGAGGGGACAGGGGGCCTACGAGCAGTACTTC. The rearrangement joins TRBV30 to TRBJ2-7; 11 positions agree with TRBD1. Trimming at V came to 3 bases and at J to 2 bases, leaving 0 bases not matched to a gene. Looked up from germline, CDR1 is GTSNPN and CDR2 is SVGIG (reference sequence). The CDR3 is 13 amino acids.

The chain employs TRBV5-1 and TRBJ2-7, with TRBD1 matching 7 bases. V trimming: 5 bases; J trimming: 8 bases; junction bases outside the gene matches: 16. Per the germline V gene, CDR1 is SGHRS and CDR2 is YFSETQ. The CDR3 runs 15 residues. CDR3 in DNA: TGCGCCAGCAGTTCTTACAGGGGAATAGAGTTCCAGCAGTACTTC. This sequence encodes CASSSYRGIEFQQYF.